Listed below are T cell receptor beta chains from one sample, sequenced in a study of beta chain features in type 1 diabetes. The data were produced by immunoSEQ multiplex PCR, yet TCRdb's version contains in-frame clones alone and is incomplete. The table has roughly 370,000 clones, roughly 14% seen once. The material sequenced was naive CD4+ T cells from blood. The receptors derive from a man aged 30-40 years in good health. Both conserved end residues are part of each CDR3. The D gene is left open where the match is weak. The size entry is marked missing in some rows and otherwise reads once, few, many or a size class.

>TRBJ1-2|.|TRBV12-5|few
CASGLVRSYGYTF
TGTGCTAGTGGTTTGGTACGGAGCTATGGCTACACCTTC
>TRBJ2-1|.|TRBV4-3|few
CASSADIYNEQFF
TGCGCCAGCAGCGCGGACATTTACAATGAGCAGTTCTTC
>TRBJ2-7|TRBD1|TRBV10-3|few
CAIRGQAYEQYF
TGTGCCATCAGAGGACAGGCCTACGAGCAGTACTTC
>TRBJ2-3|TRBD1|TRBV9|few
CASSVLGQGSDTQYF
TGTGCCAGCAGCGTACTGGGACAGGGCTCAGATACGCAGTATTTT
>TRBJ2-2|TRBD1|TRBV6-5|few
CASSYWTGSNTGELFF
TGTGCCAGCAGTTACTGGACAGGCTCGAACACCGGGGAGCTGTTTTTT
>TRBJ1-1|TRBD1|TRBV30|.
CAWSVLGTRGAFF
TGTGCCTGGAGTGTGCTAGGTACCAGGGGGGCTTTCTTT
>TRBJ2-3|.|TRBV4-3|.
CASSQDGTGADTQYF
TGCGCCAGCAGCCAAGATGGAACTGGGGCAGATACGCAGTATTTT
>TRBJ2-1|TRBD2|TRBV25-1|.
CASSELQGLASLNEQFF
TGTGCCAGCAGTGAACTGCAGGGACTAGCGAGCCTCAATGAGCAGTTCTTC
>TRBJ2-3|TRBD2|TRBV5-4|.
CASSFPTSGSTDTQYF
TGTGCCAGCAGCTTCCCGACTAGCGGTAGCACAGATACGCAGTATTTT
>TRBJ2-3|.|TRBV7-6|.
CASSLGVAAGTDTQYF
TGTGCCAGCAGCTTAGGGGTAGCGGCAGGCACAGATACGCAGTATTTT
>TRBJ2-5|TRBD2|TRBV14|.
CASSDRTSGGLGETQYF
TGTGCCAGCAGTGACCGGACTAGCGGGGGGCTAGGAGAGACCCAGTACTTC
>TRBJ2-1|TRBD2|TRBV7-6|few
CASSSLAGSSYNEQFF
TGTGCCAGCAGCTCACTAGCGGGGAGCTCCTACAATGAGCAGTTCTTC
>TRBJ2-3|.|TRBV5-1|few
CASSPDRAGTDTQYF
TGCGCCAGCAGCCCTGACCGGGCCGGCACAGATACGCAGTATTTT
>TRBJ1-4|.|TRBV5-1|.
CASSLGGSGEKLFF
TGCGCCAGCAGCTTGGGAGGTTCCGGTGAAAAACTGTTTTTT
>TRBJ2-1|.|TRBV2|.
CASSEGTGNAFF
TGTGCCAGCAGTGAGGGCACTGGGAATGCGTTCTTC
>TRBJ2-6|.|TRBV6-1|.
CASDGDSGANVLTF
TGTGCCAGCGACGGAGACTCTGGGGCCAACGTCCTGACTTTC
>TRBJ2-7|.|TRBV19|.
CASSTHYEQYF
TGTGCCAGTAGCACCCACTACGAGCAGTACTTC
>TRBJ2-7|.|TRBV23-1|.
CASSQGGDHEQYF
TGCGCCAGCAGTCAAGGCGGGGACCACGAGCAGTACTTC
>TRBJ1-1|TRBD1|TRBV10-3|few
CAITGDRETEAFF
TGTGCCATCACCGGGGACAGGGAGACTGAAGCTTTCTTT
>TRBJ2-3|TRBD2|TRBV4-3|.
CASSPSVVAGGLDTQYF
TGCGCCAGCAGCCCTTCAGTCGTTGCGGGAGGTCTAGATACGCAGTATTTT
>TRBJ1-2|TRBD1|TRBV4-3|few
CASSQPGQTNYGYTF
TGCGCCAGCAGCCAGCCGGGACAGACAAACTATGGCTACACCTTC
>TRBJ2-1|TRBD2|TRBV5-4|.
CASMLAGGPREQFF
TGTGCCAGCATGCTAGCGGGAGGGCCAAGGGAGCAGTTCTTC
>TRBJ2-2|.|TRBV7-8|.
CASSLRVNTGELFF
TGTGCCAGCAGCTTACGAGTGAACACCGGGGAGCTGTTTTTT
>TRBJ2-1|.|TRBV7-9|few
CASSPGVYEQFF
TGTGCCAGCAGCCCCGGGGTCTATGAGCAGTTCTTC
>TRBJ2-2|.|TRBV28|.
CASSLGSNTGELFF
TGTGCCAGCAGTTTAGGGTCGAACACCGGGGAGCTGTTTTTT
>TRBJ2-1|TRBD1|TRBV5-6|.
CASSLGGTGNNEQFF
TGTGCCAGCAGCTTGGGAGGGACAGGGAATAATGAGCAGTTCTTC
>TRBJ2-7|.|TRBV13|.
CASSWGQNRYEQYF
TGTGCCAGCAGCTGGGGACAAAATCGGTACGAGCAGTACTTC
>TRBJ2-2|.|TRBV25-1|few
CASSEPGPAQKLFF
TGTGCCAGCAGTGAACCTGGGCCAGCCCAAAAGCTGTTTTTT
>TRBJ1-4|.|TRBV18|few
CASSPQNEKLFF
TGTGCCAGCTCACCACAAAATGAAAAACTGTTTTTT
>TRBJ1-2|.|TRBV29-1|few
CSVGGLEGYTF
TGCAGCGTCGGTGGGCTAGAAGGCTACACCTTC
>TRBJ2-6|.|TRBV7-8|few
CASSLALGTRVSVLTF
TGTGCCAGCAGCTTAGCACTCGGGACACGCGTCTCCGTCCTGACTTTC
>TRBJ1-2|TRBD1|TRBV29-1|.
CSVFPGQSRGYTF
TGCAGCGTTTTCCCGGGACAGTCTAGAGGCTACACCTTC
>TRBJ2-5|.|TRBV11-2|.
CASSLGLAETQYF
TGTGCCAGCAGCTTAGGTTTGGCGGAGACCCAGTACTTC
>TRBJ2-1|.|TRBV5-4|few
CASSPTMLENNEQFF
TGCGCCAGCAGCCCCACTATGCTAGAAAACAATGAGCAGTTCTTC
>TRBJ2-2|.|TRBV2|.
CASSSTGTGELFF
TGTGCCAGCAGTTCGACGGGAACCGGGGAGCTGTTTTTT
>TRBJ2-3|.|TRBV2|.
CASSEKPGHIGAPIQLKYF
TGTGCCAGCAGTGAAAAGCCGGGGCACATAGGGGCGCCCATCCAGCTTAAGTATTTT
>TRBJ2-5|.|TRBV5-1|.
CASSGSDGETQYF
TGCGCCAGCAGCGGGTCTGACGGAGAGACCCAGTACTTC